Each of the 21 T cell receptor beta chains below was sequenced from the same sample in a study of cytomegalovirus exposure and HLA in healthy donors. 60 Vbeta and 13 Jbeta primers were used in PCR. Profiled with immunoSEQ multiplex PCR; TCRdb holds only in-frame clones, not every one. The sample consists of roughly 180,000 clones, 76% of them appearing once. Sequencing was performed on PBMCs. Receptors originate from a female donor in good health and CMV-seronegative.

This clone has a single count. The chain combines TRBV6-5 with TRBJ2-3; D is ambiguous. Germline V gives CDR1 MNHEY, CDR2 SVGAGI. Trimming shortened V by 5 bases and J by 1 base, and 7 bases separated the two germline ends. The CDR3 length is 13 residues. DNA for the CDR3: TGTGCCAGCAGTGACTTAGGCACAGATACGCAGTATTTT. It is translated as CASSDLGTDTQYF.

The J gene is TRBJ1-2, the V gene TRBV6-1; D is ambiguous. Per the germline V gene, CDR1 is MNHNS and CDR2 is SASEGT. There are 13 residues in the CDR3. V was pared by 4 bases and J by 4 bases, with 10 bases between. CDR3 nucleotide sequence: TGTGCCAGCAGTGTCGGGGTCCTCTATGGCTACACCTTC. Its protein is CASSVGVLYGYTF.

CDR3 protein: CASSLGGTGGAGYTF. The CDR3 DNA reads as TGTGCCAGCAGCTTAGGTGGGACAGGGGGCGCTGGCTACACCTTC. The V and J genes are TRBV7-2 and TRBJ1-2; 12 bases align to TRBD1. There are 15 residues in the CDR3. The junction had 4 bases not matched to a gene; V was cut back by 1 base and J by 7 bases. CDR1 SGHTA and CDR2 FQGNSA come from the germline V gene.

J is TRBJ2-1 and V is TRBV14, with D maybe TRBD2 (6 bases). V lost 3 bases, J lost 7 bases, and 13 bases lay in between. The CDR3 is 14 residues long. The germline gives CDR1 SGHDN, CDR2 FVKESK. This CDR3 is CASSQRDFRNEQFF. The CDR3 bases are TGTGCCAGCAGCCAGCGGGACTTTAGGAATGAGCAGTTCTTC.

The chain has TRBV28 and TRBJ1-4; D is possibly TRBD1 (6 bases). The CDR3 runs 15 residues. Trimming shortened V by 4 bases and J by 5 bases, and 14 bases separated the two germline ends. Germline V gene sequence: CDR1 MDHEN, CDR2 SYDVKM. This CDR3 reads CASSSTGTLNEKLFF. The CDR3 DNA reads TGTGCCAGCAGTTCTACCGGGACACTGAATGAAAAACTGTTTTTT.

As for this clone: A read error may account for a junction end that differs from germline. The V gene is TRBV27, the J gene TRBJ2-1, with D possibly matching TRBD2 (6 bases). CDR1 is MNHEY and CDR2 is SMNVEV in the germline V gene (reference sequence). The CDR3 covers 14 residues. The CDR3 DNA is TGTGCCAGCAGGGGACTTAGCTCCTACAATGAACAGTTCTTC. This translates into CASRGLSSYNEQFF.

The CDR3 sequence: CASSLWGRDSPLHF. DNA for the CDR3: TGTGCCAGCAGCTTGTGGGGGCGCGATTCACCCCTCCACTTT. The chain employs TRBV5-5 and TRBJ1-6, with D tentatively TRBD1 (6 bases). The CDR3 sequence is 14 residues long. Germline assignment: CDR1 SGHKS and CDR2 YYEKEE (reference sequence). V shed 1 base and J shed 8 bases, with 10 bases lying between them.

This chain uses TRBV7-2 with TRBJ1-4; D gene ambiguous. The germline V gene has CDR1 SGHTA and CDR2 FQGNSA. The CDR3 runs to 17 residues. The ends were cut back, 3 bases at V and 0 bases at J, with 14 bases in the middle. The CDR3 DNA follows: TGTGCCAGCAGCTTGGTCGGGTCCCGTGCAACTAATGAAAAACTGTTTTTT. Translated, it gives CASSLVGSRATNEKLFF.

The V call is TRBV27, the J call TRBJ1-5; the D gene is possibly TRBD1 (5 bases). V was shortened by 9 bases and J by 4 bases, with 10 bases between the two germline ends. This CDR3 spans 12 amino acids. Germline CDR1 reads MNHEY; CDR2 reads SMNVEV (reference sequence). CDR3 coding DNA: TGTGCCAGTCGGACACAAAATCAGCCCCAGCATTTT. It specifies CASRTQNQPQHF.

This chain connects TRBV5-1 to TRBJ1-5; D is unclear. V was trimmed by 1 base and J by 0 bases, leaving 5 bases between them. CDR1 is SGHRS, CDR2 YFSETQ, per germline. This CDR3 has 14 amino acids. The CDR3, as DNA: TGCGCCAGCAGCTTGCTAGCTAGCAATCAGCCCCAGCATTTT. Protein product: CASSLLASNQPQHF.

This clone was observed a handful of times. This chain joins TRBV4-2 and TRBJ2-5; D is unclear. Trimming removed 1 base at V and 4 bases at J, with 13 bases between. Germline lookup yields CDR1 LGHNA and CDR2 YNFKEQ. The CDR3 has 15 amino acids. Here the CDR3 DNA reads TGTGCCAGCAGCCAAGCTAGAAGCGTGGGAGAGACCCAGTACTTC. As protein: CASSQARSVGETQYF.

The genes are TRBV28 and TRBJ1-4; the D gene is possibly TRBD1 (6 bases). Trimming shortened V by 2 bases and J by 3 bases, and 13 bases separated the two germline ends. From germline, CDR1 is MDHEN and CDR2 SYDVKM. CDR3 size: 16 residues. DNA of the CDR3: TGTGCCAGCAGTTTAGAGTCCAGACAGGCTAATGAAAAACTGTTTTTT. Its translation is CASSLESRQANEKLFF.

A remark on this clone: This sample also contains other DNA sequences that code for the same CDR3. The V and J genes are TRBV11-3 and TRBJ1-1; D is undetermined. V was trimmed by 3 bases and J by 4 bases, leaving 9 bases between them. The CDR3 has 13 residues. The V gene's germline CDR1 is SGHNT and CDR2 YENEEA. In nucleotides, the CDR3 is TGTGCCAGCAGCTTGCGGGAGGGCACTGAAGCTTTCTTT. It is translated as CASSLREGTEAFF.

The chain combines TRBV2 with TRBJ2-2; D might be TRBD2 (5 bases). This CDR3 spans 14 amino acids. Germline CDR1 SNHLY, CDR2 FYNNEI. V was trimmed by 6 bases and J by 3 bases, leaving 11 bases between them. This CDR3 reads CASRRFGDTGELFF. CDR3 in DNA: TGTGCCAGCAGGAGATTCGGGGACACCGGGGAGCTGTTTTTT.

This chain uses TRBV11-2 with TRBJ1-1; 8 bases match TRBD1. This CDR3 is 13 amino acids long. Germline-derived CDR1 and CDR2 are SGHAT and FQNNGV. V lost 4 bases, J lost 7 bases, and 5 bases stayed unmatched. CDR3 coding DNA: TGTGCCAGCAGCTCCAACAGGGGGGGTGAAGCTTTCTTT. This sequence encodes CASSSNRGGEAFF.

The chain uses TRBV5-4 and TRBJ2-2; tentatively, D is TRBD2 (6 bases). Germline-derived CDR1 and CDR2 are SGHNT and YYREEE (reference sequence). Trimming stripped 6 bases from V and 6 bases from J, with 12 bases between. CDR3 size: 13 residues. CDR3 in DNA: TGTGCCAGCAATTCAGGAGGGCCCGGGGAGCTGTTTTTT. Protein: CASNSGGPGELFF.

The chain uses TRBV30 and TRBJ2-7; 7 bases fit TRBD2. The CDR3 extends over 16 amino acids. After removal of 3 bases from V and 4 bases from J, the junction contained 15 bases not matched to a gene. Germline CDR1 is GTSNPN and CDR2 is SVGIG (reference sequence). For the CDR3, the DNA is TGTGCCTGGAGGGGCAGTACTAGCGACCACTTTTACGAGCAGTACTTC. Amino acid sequence: CAWRGSTSDHFYEQYF.

This rearrangement joins TRBV7-6 to TRBJ1-1; 8 bases are shared with TRBD1. CDR3 length: 14 residues. Germline lookup yields CDR1 SGHVS and CDR2 FNYEAQ. The J segment lost 0 bases and the V segment lost 5 bases, leaving 2 bases of the junction unmatched. The CDR3, as DNA: TGTGCCAGCAGCGTGGGACAGGTGAACACTGAAGCTTTCTTT. Translated, it gives CASSVGQVNTEAFF.

The rearrangement joins TRBV5-4 to TRBJ2-5; 9 positions match TRBD2. The V and J ends lost 4 bases and 3 bases, in that order; junction bases with no gene match: 10. The CDR3 spans 16 residues. Germline loops: CDR1 SGHNT, CDR2 YYREEE (reference sequence). The CDR3 loop reads CASSQGIAGVEETQYF. DNA of the CDR3: TGTGCCAGCAGCCAAGGCATAGCGGGGGTTGAAGAGACCCAGTACTTC.

This sequence joins TRBV9 and TRBJ2-1, with 13 positions matching TRBD2. CDR1 is SGDLS, CDR2 YYNGEE, per germline. This CDR3 contains 18 residues. J was trimmed by 1 base and V by 0 bases; bases with no gene match: 4. The DNA for the CDR3 is TGTGCCAGCAGCGTAGGGACTAGCGGGGGCCATTCCTACAATGAGCAGTTCTTC. It yields the protein CASSVGTSGGHSYNEQFF.

The V gene is TRBV11-1, the J gene TRBJ2-2; D possibly corresponds to TRBD2 (6 bases). The length of the CDR3 is 13 residues. Trimming pared 5 bases from V and 5 bases from J, leaving 9 bases between. CDR1 and CDR2 from the germline V gene are SGHAT and FQDESV (reference sequence). In DNA form, the CDR3 reads TGTGCCAGCAGCCTGGGGGGTACCGGGGAGCTGTTTTTT. As protein: CASSLGGTGELFF.